Below, 15 T cell receptor beta chains from the same sample are listed, as sequenced in a study of blood T cell repertoires in COVID-19. Assay used: immunoSEQ multiplex PCR; TCRdb lists only in-frame clones, some missing. The sample includes around 270,000 clones, approximately 88% of them seen just once. The specimen sequenced was PBMCs or T cells enriched from blood (not recorded which). These receptors were collected from a woman aged 40 to 50 who had been exposed to COVID-19.

The J gene is TRBJ1-1, the V gene TRBV9; no clear D gene. Trimming removed 0 bases from V and 4 bases from J, with 19 bases in between. Germline values: CDR1 SGDLS, CDR2 YYNGEE. The CDR3 runs 17 residues. The CDR3 loop is CASSVESGPLVFTEAFF. The CDR3 DNA is TGTGCCAGCAGCGTAGAGTCGGGTCCCCTTGTATTCACTGAAGCTTTCTTT.

The J gene is TRBJ2-1, the V gene TRBV6-4; the D gene is possibly TRBD2 (6 bases). The CDR3 runs 14 residues. Trimming stripped 4 bases from V and 5 bases from J, with 12 bases between. The germline V gene has CDR1 MRHNA and CDR2 SNTAGT. The CDR3 sequence is CASSASGRDNEQFF. DNA of the CDR3: TGTGCCAGCAGTGCGAGCGGGCGGGACAATGAGCAGTTCTTC.

This clone was detected a few times. The rearrangement links TRBV27 to TRBJ1-2, with D perhaps TRBD1 (5 bases). Trimming stripped 6 bases from V and 2 bases from J, with 13 bases between. The CDR3 extends over 14 amino acids. Germline V gives CDR1 MNHEY, CDR2 SMNVEV (reference sequence). The CDR3 region has the DNA TGTGCCAGCAGGTGGGCAAAGGGGAACTATGGCTACACCTTC. The encoded protein is CASRWAKGNYGYTF.

V usage is TRBV9 and J usage is TRBJ2-2; TRBD2 aligns across 7 bases. Germline CDR1 is SGDLS and CDR2 is YYNGEE. V was clipped by 6 bases and J by 8 bases; unmatched bases: 13. The CDR3 is made up of 15 amino acids. In DNA, the CDR3 is TGTGCCAGCACCCCCTGGGGAGGGCTAGGTGGGGAGCTGTTTTTT. The encoded protein is CASTPWGGLGGELFF. The full variable domain, in which reference TRBV9 and TRBJ2-2 provide the parts outside the CDR3, is DSGVTQTPKHLITATGQRVTLRCSPRSGDLSVYWYQQSLDQGLQFLIQYYNGEERAKGNILERFSAQQFPDLHSELNLSSLELGDSALYFCASTPWGGLGGELFFGEGSRLTVL.

On this clone: Other DNA sequences from this sample encode an identical CDR3 as well. The CDR3 protein is CASSSGLAGANEQFF. The CDR3 DNA reads as TGTGCCAGCAGCTCCGGACTAGCGGGTGCAAATGAGCAGTTCTTC. This chain links TRBV7-2 with TRBJ2-1, with TRBD2 identical over 11 bases. The CDR3 covers 15 residues. V lost 4 bases, J lost 7 bases, and 6 bases stayed unmatched. Germline CDR1 SGHTA, CDR2 FQGNSA. Based on the CDR3 plus reference TRBV7-2 and TRBJ2-1, the full variable domain is GAGVSQSPSNKVTEKGKDVELRCDPISGHTALYWYRQSLGQGLEFLIYFQGNSAPDKSGLPSDRFSAERTGGSVSTLTIQRTQQEDSAVYLCASSSGLAGANEQFFGPGTRLTVL.

In the case of this clone: Within the sample, other DNA sequences also encode this same CDR3. The chain carries TRBV19 and TRBJ1-5, with a weak D call TRBD1 (6 bases). Germline V gene sequence: CDR1 LNHDA, CDR2 SQIVND (reference sequence). Trimming took off 5 bases at V and 0 bases at J, with 8 bases between the two ends. The CDR3 runs 14 residues. CDR3: CASSVQGSNQPQHF. The CDR3 bases are TGTGCCAGTAGTGTACAGGGTAGCAATCAGCCCCAGCATTTT.

V is TRBV30 and J is TRBJ1-5, with D hard to call. V was trimmed by 0 bases and J by 3 bases, leaving 9 bases between them. The CDR3 consists of 14 residues. From germline, CDR1 is GTSNPN and CDR2 SVGIG (reference sequence). The CDR3 region has the DNA TGTGCCTGGAGTGTAGTCGGGGTCAATCAGCCCCAGCATTTT. As protein: CAWSVVGVNQPQHF.

This chain uses TRBV6-5 with TRBJ1-1; TRBD1 matches 10 bases. V lost 5 bases to trimming and J lost 4 bases; unmatched junction nucleotides: 7. In germline, CDR1 is MNHEY, CDR2 SVGAGI. This CDR3 spans 15 amino acids. CDR3 coding DNA: TGTGCCAGCAGTCCCATCGACAGGGGGCGCACTGAAGCTTTCTTT. Protein sequence: CASSPIDRGRTEAFF.

The chain has TRBV5-1 and TRBJ2-3; 8 nucleotides line up with TRBD2. Germline V gives CDR1 SGHRS, CDR2 YFSETQ. Trimming took 7 bases from V and 2 from J; bases not matched to a gene: 9. The CDR3 has 15 residues. CDR3 sequence (DNA): TGCGCCAGCTACCTTTCGGGGGGGTCCACAGATACGCAGTATTTT. Protein sequence: CASYLSGGSTDTQYF. The whole variable domain, remainder taken from reference TRBV5-1 and TRBJ2-3, is KAGVTQTPRYLIKTRGQQVTLSCSPISGHRSVSWYQQTPGQGLQFLFEYFSETQRNKGNFPGRFSGRQFSNSRSEMNVSTLELGDSALYLCASYLSGGSTDTQYFGPGTRLTVL.

CDR3 in DNA: TGTGCCAGCAACCGACAGGGGCGGTCTCCCTACGAGCAGTACGTC. It encodes CASNRQGRSPYEQYV. The chain links TRBV6-4 to TRBJ2-7; 8 bases are shared with TRBD1. This CDR3 region has 15 residues. Unmatched junction bases numbered 10, after V lost 7 bases and J lost 2 bases. The germline gives CDR1 MRHNA, CDR2 SNTAGT.

The rearrangement joins TRBV6-5 to TRBJ2-7, with D unclear. CDR1 is MNHEY, CDR2 SVGAGI, per germline. The CDR3 is 11 amino acids. Trimming cost V 5 bases and J 3 bases, with 5 bases left between them. The CDR3 reads CASSKLYEQYF. The CDR3 nucleotides are TGTGCCAGCAGTAAGCTCTACGAGCAGTACTTC.

The chain combines TRBV6-5 with TRBJ1-1; D not certain. V lost 3 bases, J lost 1 base, and 6 bases lay in between. The germline CDR1 and CDR2 sequences are MNHEY and SVGAGI. This CDR3 has 13 amino acids. The chain's CDR3 is CASSYAANTEAFF. The CDR3, as DNA: TGTGCCAGCAGTTATGCGGCGAACACTGAAGCTTTCTTT.

This chain links TRBV11-1 with TRBJ2-2, with 7 bases identical to TRBD2. Germline values: CDR1 SGHAT, CDR2 FQDESV (reference sequence). With V trimmed by 4 bases and J by 5 bases, 7 bases remained unmatched. This CDR3 has 15 amino acids. CDR3 protein: CASSSTSSGTGELFF. CDR3 sequence (DNA): TGTGCCAGCAGCTCGACTAGCTCGGGGACCGGGGAGCTGTTTTTT.

This chain links TRBV7-6 with TRBJ2-6, with TRBD1 identical over 9 bases. Per the germline V gene, CDR1 is SGHVS and CDR2 is FNYEAQ. Losses at the gene ends were 5 bases for V and 0 bases for J; bases not matched to a gene: 5. CDR3 length: 17 residues. This CDR3 is CASSPGTGISGANVLTF. The CDR3 coding sequence is TGTGCCAGCAGCCCCGGGACAGGGATCTCTGGGGCCAACGTCCTGACTTTC.

For this clone: At one end the junction does not follow the germline gene, possibly because of a read error. Here the CDR3 reads CASSPTAPGAASTDTQYF. As DNA, the CDR3 is TGTGCCAGCAGCCCAACCGCCCCGGGAGCGGCTAGCACAGATACGCAGTATTTT. The genes are TRBV5-1 and TRBJ2-3; TRBD2 is a possible D gene (6 bases). Looked up from germline, CDR1 is SGHRS and CDR2 is YFSETQ. This CDR3 is built from 18 residues.